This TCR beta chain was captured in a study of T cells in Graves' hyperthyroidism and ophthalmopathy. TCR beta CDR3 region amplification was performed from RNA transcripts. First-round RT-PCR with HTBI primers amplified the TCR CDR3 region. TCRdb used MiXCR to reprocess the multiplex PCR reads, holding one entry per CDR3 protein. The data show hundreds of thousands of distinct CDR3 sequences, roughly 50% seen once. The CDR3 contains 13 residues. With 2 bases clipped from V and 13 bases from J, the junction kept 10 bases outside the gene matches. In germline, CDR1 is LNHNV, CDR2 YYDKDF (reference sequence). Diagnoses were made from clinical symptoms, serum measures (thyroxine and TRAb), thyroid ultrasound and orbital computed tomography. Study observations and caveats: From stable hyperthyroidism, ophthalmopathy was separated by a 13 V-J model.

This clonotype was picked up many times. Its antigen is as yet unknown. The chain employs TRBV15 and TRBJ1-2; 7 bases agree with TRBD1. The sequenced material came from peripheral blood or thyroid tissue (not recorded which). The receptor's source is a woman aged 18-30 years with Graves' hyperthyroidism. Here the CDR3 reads CATSRPGQERSTF. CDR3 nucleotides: TGTGCCACCAGCAGACCCGGACAGGAGAGATCCACCTTC.